These T cell receptor beta chains were read from a single sample in a study of cytomegalovirus exposure and HLA in healthy donors. Repertoires were generated with immunoSEQ multiplex PCR, while TCRdb's copy carries only in-frame clones and drops some. The sample consists of around 120,000 clones, roughly 70% of them appearing once. What was sequenced was PBMCs. All receptors come from a man aged 35-49 years in good health and CMV-seropositive. Each CDR3 is given with its conserved first and last residue. D genes are given only for firm matches. The size field is filled for only some rows; it gives once, few, many or a size class.

d_call	clone_size	v_call	j_call	cdr3_aa	cdr3_nt
TRBD1	.	TRBV30	TRBJ1-1	CAWSSLATGMKNTEAFF	TGTGCCTGGAGTTCCTTAGCGACAGGGATGAAGAACACTGAAGCTTTCTTT
TRBD2	.	TRBV6-1	TRBJ2-3	CASSEAYGTREDTQYF	TGTGCCAGCAGTGAAGCCTACGGGACTAGAGAAGATACGCAGTATTTT
TRBD1	.	TRBV18	TRBJ1-3	CASSHGQGSGNTIYF	TGTGCCAGCTCACATGGACAGGGCAGTGGAAACACCATATATTTT
TRBD1	.	TRBV25-1	TRBJ1-2	CAYSTGRYGYTF	TGTGCATATTCGACAGGGCGTTATGGCTACACCTTC
.	.	TRBV19	TRBJ1-1	CASPLNGGMNTEAFF	TGTGCCAGTCCGTTAAATGGGGGGATGAACACTGAAGCTTTCTTT
.	.	TRBV6-6	TRBJ1-1	CASSYATGRGTEAFF	TGTGCCAGCAGTTACGCAACCGGCAGGGGCACTGAAGCTTTCTTT
.	.	TRBV29-1	TRBJ2-2	CSVTRRDRATGELFF	TGCAGCGTTACCCGCAGGGATCGTGCCACCGGGGAGCTGTTTTTT
TRBD2	.	TRBV10-1	TRBJ2-1	CASRTSAAYNEQFF	TGCGCCAGCAGGACTAGCGCGGCGTACAATGAGCAGTTCTTC
.	.	TRBV13	TRBJ1-4	CASSQRARYEKLFF	TGTGCCAGCAGCCAGAGGGCGAGGTATGAAAAACTGTTTTTT
TRBD2	.	TRBV6-6	TRBJ2-4	CASSYPVRGNIQYF	TGTGCCAGCAGTTACCCCGTGCGGGGGAACATTCAGTACTTC
TRBD1	once	TRBV5-1	TRBJ1-2	CASSLGMTGYGYTF	TGCGCCAGCAGCTTGGGGATGACAGGGTATGGCTACACCTTC
.	.	TRBV11-2	TRBJ1-3	CASSLSHSGNTIYF	TGTGCCAGCAGCTTATCACACTCTGGAAACACCATATATTTT
.	.	TRBV5-1	TRBJ1-5	CASSLGVTENQPQHF	TGCGCCAGCAGCTTGGGGGTGACAGAAAATCAGCCCCAGCATTTT
.	.	TRBV5-1	TRBJ2-5	CASSLGWTGRDQYF	TGCGCCAGCAGCTTGGGTTGGACCGGGCGGGACCAGTACTTC
TRBD1	.	TRBV2	TRBJ2-2	CASVRDRANTGELFF	TGTGCCAGCGTCAGGGACAGGGCGAACACCGGGGAGCTGTTTTTT
TRBD2	.	TRBV16	TRBJ2-1	CASSQWAGVSYNEQFF	TGTGCCAGCAGCCAATGGGCGGGAGTGTCCTACAATGAGCAGTTCTTC
.	.	TRBV9	TRBJ2-5	CASSPYRGAGETQYF	TGTGCCAGCAGCCCCTATCGGGGGGCAGGGGAGACCCAGTACTTC
TRBD1	.	TRBV27	TRBJ1-5	CASSLSIRDRGPWGNQPQHF	TGTGCCAGCAGTTTATCGATCCGGGACAGGGGGCCGTGGGGCAATCAGCCCCAGCATTTT
.	.	TRBV9	TRBJ1-3	CASSVGAGYKDTIYF	TGTGCCAGCAGCGTAGGTGCGGGTTACAAGGACACCATATATTTT
.	.	TRBV30	TRBJ1-4	CAGNDHSTGSNEKLFF	TGTGCCGGGAACGATCACTCGACGGGATCTAATGAAAAACTGTTTTTT
TRBD2	.	TRBV5-1	TRBJ2-5	CASSSGLAGSGETQYF	TGCGCCAGCAGCTCGGGACTAGCGGGATCTGGAGAGACCCAGTACTTC
.	.	TRBV28	TRBJ1-1	CASGLQGTNTEAFF	TGTGCCAGCGGCCTCCAGGGGACGAACACTGAAGCTTTCTTT
TRBD1	.	TRBV6-5	TRBJ1-2	CASSYRQGPSNYGYTF	TGTGCCAGCAGTTATAGACAGGGTCCGTCGAACTATGGCTACACCTTC
TRBD1	few	TRBV28	TRBJ2-7	CASSSTGTGGGEQYF	TGTGCCAGCAGTTCGACCGGGACAGGGGGTGGCGAGCAGTACTTC
.	.	TRBV15	TRBJ1-1	CATSRGGLEGRTEAFF	TGTGCCACCAGCAGAGGGGGGCTTGAGGGTAGGACTGAAGCTTTCTTT
.	.	TRBV21-1	TRBJ2-6	CASSKAAGGAAGANVLTF	TGTGCCAGCAGCAAAGCGGCAGGGGGTGCAGCTGGGGCCAACGTCCTGACTTTC
TRBD2	.	TRBV2	TRBJ2-2	CASSGTSGAGRTGELFF	TGTGCCAGCAGCGGGACTAGCGGAGCGGGGCGCACCGGGGAGCTGTTTTTT
TRBD2	.	TRBV19	TRBJ2-2	CASSIGLAGVNTGELFF	TGTGCCAGTAGTATAGGACTAGCGGGAGTAAACACCGGGGAGCTGTTTTTT
.	.	TRBV10-3	TRBJ2-5	CAIRVGQQETQYF	TGTGCCATCAGGGTTGGGCAACAAGAGACCCAGTACTTC
.	.	TRBV19	TRBJ1-2	CASSIGRDALSWTF	TGTGCCAGTAGTATAGGACGGGATGCCCTATCGTGGACCTTC
.	.	TRBV6-6	TRBJ1-5	CASSYRGNQPQHF	TGTGCCAGCAGTTACAGAGGGAATCAGCCCCAGCATTTT
.	once	TRBV5-6	TRBJ2-3	CASSGRVRGDTQYF	TGTGCCAGCAGCGGGCGGGTACGTGGCGATACGCAGTATTTT
.	.	TRBV27	TRBJ1-3	CASSTIPGPGNTIYF	TGTGCCAGCAGTACGATCCCGGGTCCGGGAAACACCATATATTTT